Detailed here is one TCR beta chain. Its target is unknown. The sample belongs to a study of T cells in narcolepsy. Study summary: Donors had narcolepsy type 1 or type 2, or were healthy controls. Regarding the study as a whole: Reportedly, autoreactive clonotypes were serially detected in patients' blood but not controls'. Autoreactive HCRT-specific and TRIB2-specific clonotypes were marked in same-patient CSF-versus-blood CD4+ comparisons.

The CDR3 extends over 16 amino acids. Trimming left V 1 base short and J 0 bases short, with 11 bases between. Germline V gene sequence: CDR1 SGHNT, CDR2 YENEEA. Generated by immunoSEQ multiplex PCR, the TCRdb table keeps only in-frame clones and is missing some. Of more than 30,000 clones listed, roughly 83% are singletons. Material for sequencing was CD45RA- memory CD4+ T cells from PBMCs. This clonotype was obtained from a human donor with narcolepsy. The V call is TRBV11-3, the J call TRBJ2-3; possible D gene TRBD2, 6 bases. CDR3 nucleotides: TGTGCCAGCAGCTTAGTTAGCGGATATAGCACAGATACGCAGTATTTT. This sequence encodes CASSLVSGYSTDTQYF.